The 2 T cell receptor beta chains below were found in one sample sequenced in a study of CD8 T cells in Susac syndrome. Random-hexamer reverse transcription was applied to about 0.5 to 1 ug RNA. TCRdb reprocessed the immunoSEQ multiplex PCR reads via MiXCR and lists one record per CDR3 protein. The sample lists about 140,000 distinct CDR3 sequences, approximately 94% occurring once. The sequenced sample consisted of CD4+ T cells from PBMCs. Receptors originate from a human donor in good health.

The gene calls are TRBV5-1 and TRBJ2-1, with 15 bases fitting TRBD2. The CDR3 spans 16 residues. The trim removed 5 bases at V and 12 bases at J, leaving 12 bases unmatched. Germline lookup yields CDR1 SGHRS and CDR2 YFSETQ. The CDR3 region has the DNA TGCGCCAGCAGTCCTGAGGCGGGACTAGCGGGAGGCTCGCAGTTCTTC. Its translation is CASSPEAGLAGGSQFF.

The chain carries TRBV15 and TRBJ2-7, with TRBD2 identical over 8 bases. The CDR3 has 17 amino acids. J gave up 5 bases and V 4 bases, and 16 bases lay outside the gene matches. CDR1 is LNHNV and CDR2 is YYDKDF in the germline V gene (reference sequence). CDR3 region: CATSISPGLGDQNEQYF. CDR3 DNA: TGTGCCACCAGCATCTCCCCGGGACTAGGGGATCAGAACGAGCAGTACTTC.